The clone carrying this T cell receptor (beta chain) has a handful of counts. Its matching antigen is unknown. The data stem from a study of response to subunit inactivated influenza vaccine. This CDR3 contains 16 residues. V gave up 2 bases and J gave up 0 bases, with 11 bases separating them. Germline V gene sequence: CDR1 MNHEY, CDR2 SVGAGI. Findings and limits, study-wide: Authors suggested that a seasonal influenza vaccination recruits few new T cells each time.

TCRdb re-called the RT-PCR reads through MiXCR, storing one row per CDR3 protein. This table has more than 450,000 distinct CDR3 sequences, about 8% appearing once. J is TRBJ1-3 and V is TRBV6-5; a possible D gene is TRBD1 (6 bases). The receptor's source is a man between 50 and 69 years old who received an inactivated influenza vaccine. The sample in question was PBMCs from blood, obtained around 25 months after vaccination. The CDR3 loop is CASSYPDSHSGNTIYF. Written as DNA, the CDR3 is TGTGCCAGCAGTTACCCGGACAGTCACTCTGGAAACACCATATATTTT.